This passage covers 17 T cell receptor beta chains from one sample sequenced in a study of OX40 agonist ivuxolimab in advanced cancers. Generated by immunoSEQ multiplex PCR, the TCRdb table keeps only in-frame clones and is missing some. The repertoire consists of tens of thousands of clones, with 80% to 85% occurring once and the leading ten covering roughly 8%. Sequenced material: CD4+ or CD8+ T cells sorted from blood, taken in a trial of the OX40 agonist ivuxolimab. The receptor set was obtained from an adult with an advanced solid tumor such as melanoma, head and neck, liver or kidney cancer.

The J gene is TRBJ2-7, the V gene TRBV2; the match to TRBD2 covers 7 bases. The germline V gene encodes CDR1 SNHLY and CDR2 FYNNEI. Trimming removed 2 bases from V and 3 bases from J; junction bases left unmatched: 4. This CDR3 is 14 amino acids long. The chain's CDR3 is CASSELGTIYEQYF. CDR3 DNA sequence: TGTGCCAGCAGTGAATTAGGGACTATCTACGAGCAGTACTTC.

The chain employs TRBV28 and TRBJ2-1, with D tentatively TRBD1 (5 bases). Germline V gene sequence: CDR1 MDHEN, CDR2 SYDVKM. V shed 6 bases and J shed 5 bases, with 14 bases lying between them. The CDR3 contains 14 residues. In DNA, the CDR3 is TGTGCCAGCAGCCCGACAGTCAGAAACAATGAGCAGTTCTTC. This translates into CASSPTVRNNEQFF.

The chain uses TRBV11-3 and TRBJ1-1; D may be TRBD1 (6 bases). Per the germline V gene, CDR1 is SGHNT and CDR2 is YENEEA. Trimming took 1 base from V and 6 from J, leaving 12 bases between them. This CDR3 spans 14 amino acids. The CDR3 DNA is TGTGCCAGCAGCTTAGGTGGGGGCTTCTCTGAAGCTTTCTTT. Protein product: CASSLGGGFSEAFF.

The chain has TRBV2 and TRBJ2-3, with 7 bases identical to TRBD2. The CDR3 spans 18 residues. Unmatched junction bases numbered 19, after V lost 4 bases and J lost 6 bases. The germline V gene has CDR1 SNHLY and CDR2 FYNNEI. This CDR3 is CASSVLGLLAEGRDTQYF. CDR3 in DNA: TGTGCCAGCAGTGTTCTAGGGCTGCTAGCGGAGGGGCGCGATACGCAGTATTTT.

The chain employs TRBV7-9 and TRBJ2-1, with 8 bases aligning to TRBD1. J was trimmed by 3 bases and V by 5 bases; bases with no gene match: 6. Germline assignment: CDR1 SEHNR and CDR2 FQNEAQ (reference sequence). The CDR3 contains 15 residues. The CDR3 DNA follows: TGTGCCAGCAGCGGGGGACAGGCCTACTACAATGAGCAGTTCTTC. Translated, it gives CASSGGQAYYNEQFF.

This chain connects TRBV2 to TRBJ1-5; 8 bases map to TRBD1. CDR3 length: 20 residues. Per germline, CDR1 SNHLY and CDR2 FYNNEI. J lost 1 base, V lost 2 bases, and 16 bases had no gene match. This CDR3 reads CASSEFRTGRGRSSNQPQHF. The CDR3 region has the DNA TGTGCCAGCAGTGAATTTCGGACAGGGCGGGGAAGATCGAGCAATCAGCCCCAGCATTTT.

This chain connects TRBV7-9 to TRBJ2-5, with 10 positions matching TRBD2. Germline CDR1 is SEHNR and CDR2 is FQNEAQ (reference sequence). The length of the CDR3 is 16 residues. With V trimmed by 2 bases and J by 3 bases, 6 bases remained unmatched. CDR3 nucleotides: TGTGCCAGCAGCTTACTCACTAGCGGGGAAGAAGAGACCCAGTACTTC. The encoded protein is CASSLLTSGEEETQYF.

For the CDR3, the DNA is TGTGCCAGCTCACCACCGTCCGGGTACGCTAACTATGGCTACACCTTC. This translates into CASSPPSGYANYGYTF. The rearrangement joins TRBV18 to TRBJ1-2; no reliable D call. CDR3 size: 16 residues. The V end was cut by 0 bases, the J end by 0 bases, with 11 bases between. Germline V gene sequence: CDR1 KGHSH, CDR2 LQKENI.

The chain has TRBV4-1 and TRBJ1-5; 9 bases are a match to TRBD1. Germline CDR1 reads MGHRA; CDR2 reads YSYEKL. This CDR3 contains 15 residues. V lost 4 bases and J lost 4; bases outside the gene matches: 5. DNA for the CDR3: TGCGCCAGCAGCCGGGACGGACAGGGGAATCAGCCCCAGCATTTT. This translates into CASSRDGQGNQPQHF.

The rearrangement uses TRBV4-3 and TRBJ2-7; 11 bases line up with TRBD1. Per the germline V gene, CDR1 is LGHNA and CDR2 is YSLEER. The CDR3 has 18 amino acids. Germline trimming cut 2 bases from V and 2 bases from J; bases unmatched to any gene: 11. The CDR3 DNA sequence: TGCGCCAGCAGCCAATTCCTAGGGACAGGGGGTGCGACCTACGAGCAGTACTTC. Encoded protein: CASSQFLGTGGATYEQYF.

The CDR3: CASSIEPNTDLAGYTF. The CDR3 DNA sequence: TGTGCCAGTAGTATAGAACCAAATACGGATTTGGCTGGCTACACCTTC. This chain links TRBV19 with TRBJ1-2; no clear D gene. CDR1 is LNHDA, CDR2 SQIVND, per germline (reference sequence). The CDR3 runs to 16 residues. Trimming removed 0 bases at V and 7 bases at J, with 18 bases between.

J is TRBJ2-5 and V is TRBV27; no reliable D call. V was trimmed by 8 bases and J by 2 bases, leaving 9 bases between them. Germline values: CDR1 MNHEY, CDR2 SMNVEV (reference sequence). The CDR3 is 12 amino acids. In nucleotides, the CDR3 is TGTGCCAGCGGCGAACGGCAAGAGACCCAGTACTTC. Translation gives CASGERQETQYF.

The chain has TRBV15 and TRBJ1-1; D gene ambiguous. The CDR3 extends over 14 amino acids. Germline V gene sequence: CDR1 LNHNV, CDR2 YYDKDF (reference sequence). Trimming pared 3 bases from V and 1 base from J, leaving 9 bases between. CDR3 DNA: TGTGCCACCAGCAGTGGGTGGGGGAACACTGAAGCTTTCTTT. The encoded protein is CATSSGWGNTEAFF. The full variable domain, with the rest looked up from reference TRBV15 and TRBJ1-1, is DAMVIQNPRYQVTQFGKPVTLSCSQTLNHNVMYWYQQKSSQAPKLLFHYYDKDFNNEADTPDNFQSRRPNTSFCFLDIRSPGLGDTAMYLCATSSGWGNTEAFFGQGTRLTVV.

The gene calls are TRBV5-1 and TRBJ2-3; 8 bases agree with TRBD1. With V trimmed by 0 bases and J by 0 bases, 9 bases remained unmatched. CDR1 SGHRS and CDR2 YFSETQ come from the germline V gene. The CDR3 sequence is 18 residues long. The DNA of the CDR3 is TGCGCCAGCAGCTTGGGGACAGGGAAAAAAGGCAGCACAGATACGCAGTATTTT. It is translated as CASSLGTGKKGSTDTQYF.

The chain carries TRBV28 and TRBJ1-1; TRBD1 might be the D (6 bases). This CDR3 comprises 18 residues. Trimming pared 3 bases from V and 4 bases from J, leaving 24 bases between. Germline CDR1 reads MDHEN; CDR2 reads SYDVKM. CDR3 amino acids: CASSFQKRQAIRGTEAFF. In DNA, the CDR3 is TGTGCCAGCAGTTTCCAAAAACGACAGGCCATAAGGGGCACTGAAGCTTTCTTT. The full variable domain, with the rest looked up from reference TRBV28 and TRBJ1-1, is DVKVTQSSRYLVKRTGEKVFLECVQDMDHENMFWYRQDPGLGLRLIYFSYDVKMKEKGDIPEGYSVSREKKERFSLILESASTNQTSMYLCASSFQKRQAIRGTEAFFGQGTRLTVV.

The CDR3 nucleotides are TGTGCCATCAGTGAACCTGACAGGGCAGCCACTGAAGCTTTCTTT. Residues: CAISEPDRAATEAFF. The genes are TRBV10-3 and TRBJ1-1, with 7 positions matching TRBD1. V lost 3 bases, J lost 4 bases, and 8 bases stayed unmatched. The germline gives CDR1 ENHRY, CDR2 SYGVKD. The CDR3 has 15 residues.

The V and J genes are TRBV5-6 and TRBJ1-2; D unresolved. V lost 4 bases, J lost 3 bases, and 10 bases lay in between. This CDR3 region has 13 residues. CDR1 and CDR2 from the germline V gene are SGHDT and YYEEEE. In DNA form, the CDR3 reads TGTGCCAGCAGCGCTGCCCTGTACTATGGCTACACCTTC. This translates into CASSAALYYGYTF.